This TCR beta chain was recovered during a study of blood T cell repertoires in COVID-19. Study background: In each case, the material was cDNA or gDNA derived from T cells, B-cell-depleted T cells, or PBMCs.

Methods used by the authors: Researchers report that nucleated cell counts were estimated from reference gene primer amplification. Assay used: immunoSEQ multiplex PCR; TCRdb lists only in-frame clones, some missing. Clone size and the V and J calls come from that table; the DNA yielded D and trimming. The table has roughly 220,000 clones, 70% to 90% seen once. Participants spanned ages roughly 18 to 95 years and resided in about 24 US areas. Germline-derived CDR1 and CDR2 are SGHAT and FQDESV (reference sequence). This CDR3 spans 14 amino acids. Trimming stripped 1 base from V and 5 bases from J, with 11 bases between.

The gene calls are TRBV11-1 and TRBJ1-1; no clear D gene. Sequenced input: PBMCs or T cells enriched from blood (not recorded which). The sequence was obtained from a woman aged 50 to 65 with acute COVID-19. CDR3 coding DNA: TGTGCCAGCAGCTTAGACGAGGTCCTAACTGAAGCTTTCTTT. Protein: CASSLDEVLTEAFF.